This T cell receptor beta chain was captured in a study of CD8+CD57+ T cells in acquired aplastic anemia. Study-wide context: An average of roughly 10 million reads for CD4+ cells was obtained from healthy donors.

Study-level results: The CD8+ Simpson's diversity of patients and controls was not significantly different. It was found that approximately 29 CD8+ CDR3 sequences were shared between patients and controls.

The template for TCR beta VDJ and CDR3 sequence profiling was genomic DNA. One entry per CDR3 protein results from TCRdb running MiXCR on the reads. The table lists about 160,000 distinct CDR3 sequences, 35% to 55% of them singletons. As to this clonotype: Its specificity is unknown.

This CDR3 region has 15 residues. CDR1 and CDR2 (germline): ENHRY, SYGVKD. V was clipped by 2 bases and J by 5 bases; unmatched bases: 3. The TCR originated in a human donor in good health. The source material was sorted CD4+, CD8+, or CD8+CD57+ T cells (not recorded which) from PBMCs. The V and J genes are TRBV10-3 and TRBJ1-6; 7 positions agree with TRBD1. Here the CDR3 reads CAISEGGGNNSPLHF. The CDR3 nucleotides are TGTGCCATCAGTGAGGGAGGGGGCAATAATTCACCCCTCCACTTT.